Presented here are 7 T cell receptor beta chains from one specimen sequenced in a study of OX40 agonist ivuxolimab in advanced cancers. Data came from immunoSEQ multiplex PCR; TCRdb stores just in-frame clones and leaves some out. The sample has nearly 50,000 clones; about 81% are singletons. The sequencing here drew on CD4+ or CD8+ T cells sorted from blood, taken in a trial of the OX40 agonist ivuxolimab. The receptors here all came from an adult with an advanced solid tumor such as melanoma, head and neck, liver or kidney cancer.

This clone was recorded a few times. The J gene is TRBJ1-3, the V gene TRBV25-1; 8 bases are a match to TRBD1. CDR3 length: 14 residues. Germline V gene lookup returns CDR1 MGHDK and CDR2 SYGVNS. V lost 5 bases to trimming and J lost 4 bases; unmatched junction nucleotides: 4. CDR3 bases: TGTGCCAGCAGTACGACAGGGGAGGGAAACACCATATATTTT. Its protein is CASSTTGEGNTIYF.

The CDR3 DNA reads TGTGCCAGCAGCTTGGATTTCCTGGAAACGAGCACAGATACGCAGTATTTT. Amino acids: CASSLDFLETSTDTQYF. The chain has TRBV7-9 and TRBJ2-3; D ambiguous. From germline, CDR1 is SEHNR and CDR2 FQNEAQ (reference sequence). V was trimmed by 3 bases and J by 0 bases, leaving 16 bases between them. The CDR3 loop spans 17 amino acids. The variable domain in full, with the rest retrieved from reference TRBV7-9 and TRBJ2-3, is DTGVSQNPRHKITKRGQNVTFRCDPISEHNRLYWYRQTLGQGPEFLTYFQNEAQLEKSRLLSDRFSAERPKGSFSTLEIQRTEQGDSAMYLCASSLDFLETSTDTQYFGPGTRLTVL.

The rearrangement joins TRBV29-1 to TRBJ2-1, with TRBD2 matching over 9 bases. Per germline, CDR1 SQVTM and CDR2 ANQGSEA. CDR3 length equals 15 residues. V shed 1 base, J shed 3 bases, and the junction held 4 bases outside the gene matches. The CDR3: CSVEVYSGGYNEQFF. The CDR3 nucleotides are TGCAGCGTTGAAGTATATAGCGGGGGCTACAATGAGCAGTTCTTC.

The genes are TRBV19 and TRBJ2-3; D unclear. V lost 7 bases to trimming and J lost 2 bases, with 13 bases between them. Germline assignment: CDR1 LNHDA and CDR2 SQIVND (reference sequence). The CDR3 loop spans 14 amino acids. This CDR3 is CASKTGPATDTQYF. CDR3 nucleotide sequence: TGTGCCAGTAAGACTGGGCCCGCCACAGATACGCAGTATTTT.

CDR3 in amino acids: CASSVQGFDNEQFF. In nucleotides, the CDR3 is TGCGCCAGCAGCGTACAGGGTTTCGACAATGAGCAGTTCTTC. The rearrangement joins TRBV5-1 to TRBJ2-1; a possible D gene is TRBD1 (6 bases). V lost 4 bases to trimming and J lost 5 bases, with 13 bases between them. Germline V gene sequence: CDR1 SGHRS, CDR2 YFSETQ. The CDR3 is 14 amino acids.

This sequence joins TRBV2 and TRBJ1-2; D not resolved. Deletions cut 3 bases from V and 3 bases from J, with 8 bases between. Per germline, CDR1 SNHLY and CDR2 FYNNEI. The length of the CDR3 is 13 residues. CDR3 in amino acids: CASSEPEYYGYTF. The DNA of the CDR3 is TGTGCCAGCAGTGAGCCAGAGTACTATGGCTACACCTTC.

The rearrangement links TRBV7-7 to TRBJ2-5; TRBD1 matches at 10 bases. CDR3 length equals 14 residues. Germline lookup yields CDR1 SSHAT and CDR2 FNYEAQ (reference sequence). V was pared by 3 bases and J by 8 bases, with 6 bases of the junction left unmatched. In DNA, the CDR3 is TGTGCCAGCAGCTTGGGACAGGGGCTCGACACCCAGTACTTC. Protein: CASSLGQGLDTQYF.